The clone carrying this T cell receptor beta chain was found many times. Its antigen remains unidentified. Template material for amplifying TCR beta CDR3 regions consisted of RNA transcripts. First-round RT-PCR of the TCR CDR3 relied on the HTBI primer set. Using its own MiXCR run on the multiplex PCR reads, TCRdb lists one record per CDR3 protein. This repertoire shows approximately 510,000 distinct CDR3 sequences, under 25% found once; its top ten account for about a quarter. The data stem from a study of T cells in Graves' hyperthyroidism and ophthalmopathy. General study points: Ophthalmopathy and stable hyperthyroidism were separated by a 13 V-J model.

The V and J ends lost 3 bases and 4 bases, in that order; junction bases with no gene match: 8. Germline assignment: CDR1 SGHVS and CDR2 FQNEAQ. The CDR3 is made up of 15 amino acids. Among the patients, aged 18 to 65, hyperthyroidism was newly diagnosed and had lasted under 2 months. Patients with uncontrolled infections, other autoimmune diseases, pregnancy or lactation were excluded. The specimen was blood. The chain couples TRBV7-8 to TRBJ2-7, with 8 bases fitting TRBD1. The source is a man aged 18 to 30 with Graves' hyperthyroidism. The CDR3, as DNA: TGTGCCAGCAGCTTCCGCAGGACAGGGCTTTACGAGCAGTACTTC. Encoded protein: CASSFRRTGLYEQYF.